This T cell receptor (beta chain) was observed in a study of blood T cell repertoires in COVID-19. Study summary: Sites across the United States, Italy and Spain contributed samples from acute and convalescent COVID-19. Nucleic acid was either cDNA or gDNA, and it came from T cells, B-cell-depleted T cells, or PBMCs.

Participant age was about 18 to 89 years, and participants resided in fewer than 30 US areas. The authors' processing: Nucleated cell number was recorded as an estimate derived from reference gene primer amplification. Data came from immunoSEQ multiplex PCR; TCRdb stores just in-frame clones and leaves some out. That table gives V, J and clone size, and the DNA gave D and trimming. The table lists a few hundred thousand clones, around 89% of them singletons. The CDR3 extends over 15 amino acids. Germline lookup yields CDR1 WSHSY and CDR2 SAAADI. The ends lost 4 bases at V and 1 base at J; junction bases unmatched: 4.

The receptor comes from a man aged 40-55 years who had recovered from COVID-19. The chain joins TRBV10-2 to TRBJ1-1; 9 nucleotides agree with TRBD1. The sequenced sample consisted of PBMCs or T cells enriched from blood (not recorded which). The CDR3 region is CASSARTGENTEAFF. As DNA, the CDR3 is TGCGCCAGCAGTGCCAGGACAGGGGAGAACACTGAAGCTTTCTTT.